Described below is a single TCR beta chain sequence and its context. The antigen is not known. All sequencing subjects had displayed CD8+CD57+ cell expansion on flow cytometry. The data stem from a study of CD8+CD57+ T cells in acquired aplastic anemia. Study in general: Quantities of DNA derived from sorted CD4+ and CD8+ cells averaged 3.2 ug. General study points: CD8+ Simpson's diversity did not differ significantly between patients and controls.

Germline V lookup: CDR1 SNHLY, CDR2 FYNNEI. The V end lost 5 bases, the J end lost 7 bases, and 14 bases lay between the germline ends. The CDR3 has 13 residues. Genomic DNA served as template for TCR beta VDJ and CDR3 profiling. TCRdb ran MiXCR on the reads and lists one entry per CDR3 protein. The sample yields about 98,000 distinct CDR3 sequences, 55% to 75% seen once. The V call is TRBV2, the J call TRBJ1-1; TRBD1 might be the D (6 bases). Source material: sorted CD4+, CD8+, or CD8+CD57+ T cells (not recorded which) from PBMCs. The receptor was isolated from a human donor with aplastic anemia. CDR3 loop: CASSRGPRNEAFF. As DNA, the CDR3 is TGTGCCAGCAGTCGGGGGCCTAGAAATGAAGCTTTCTTT.